This entry lists 14 T cell receptor beta chains sequenced from one sample in a study of T cell repertoires in cytomegalovirus infection. TCRdb reprocessed the reads with MiXCR, giving one entry per CDR3 protein. The sample holds nearly 650,000 distinct CDR3 sequences, roughly 26% seen once. The specimen was CD8+ T cells from PBMCs. The receptors were gathered from a human donor in good health (CMV status not recorded). Some clones in this sample may be carry-over from other donors' samples.

This rearrangement joins TRBV14 to TRBJ1-5; no clear D gene. The CDR3 has 13 residues. CDR1 is SGHDN, CDR2 FVKESK, per germline. The V and J ends lost 0 bases and 4 bases respectively, with 4 bases between them. The CDR3 loop is CASSQESNQPQHF. CDR3 coding DNA: TGTGCCAGCAGCCAAGAGTCGAATCAGCCCCAGCATTTT.

This sequence joins TRBV4-1 and TRBJ2-1, with 12 nucleotides matching TRBD2. The CDR3 is 17 residues long. Germline CDR1 is MGHRA and CDR2 is YSYEKL. V was clipped by 4 bases and J by 8 bases; unmatched bases: 12. The DNA of the CDR3 is TGCGCCAGCAGCCCGAGGACTAGCGGGGAAATAACCGATGAGCAGTTCTTC. This translates into CASSPRTSGEITDEQFF.

This clonotype appeared a few times. This sequence joins TRBV6-4 and TRBJ1-6; D is unclear. The germline V gene encodes CDR1 MRHNA and CDR2 SNTAGT. This CDR3 comprises 13 residues. Trimming removed 9 bases from V and 3 bases from J, with 9 bases in between. The CDR3 DNA reads as TGTGCCAGTAGATCCCTCTATAATTCACCCCTCCACTTT. Amino acids: CASRSLYNSPLHF.

This chain uses TRBV6-5 with TRBJ2-3; D unresolved. The germline gives CDR1 MNHEY, CDR2 SVGAGI. The CDR3 spans 12 residues. V dropped 2 bases and J dropped 6 bases, with 6 bases sitting between them. The CDR3 sequence is CASSYGWDTQYF. Here the CDR3 DNA reads TGTGCCAGCAGTTACGGGTGGGATACGCAGTATTTT.

This clonotype was detected ten times or more. This chain links TRBV12-3 or TRBV12-4 with TRBJ2-3, with 8 bases fitting TRBD1. V lost 5 bases and J lost 6; bases outside the gene matches: 4. The CDR3 is made up of 13 amino acids. The CDR3 spells CASSSGQGDTQYF. CDR3 nucleotide sequence: TGTGCCAGCAGTAGCGGACAGGGCGATACGCAGTATTTT.

The chain has TRBV25-1 and TRBJ1-2, with a tentative D call TRBD1 (5 bases). The V and J ends lost 4 bases and 6 bases respectively, with 18 bases between them. The germline V gene encodes CDR1 MGHDK and CDR2 SYGVNS. The CDR3 covers 15 residues. CDR3 bases: TGTGCCAGCAGTGCCCCCCGGGCAGGGATGGATGGCTACACCTTC. This encodes CASSAPRAGMDGYTF.

A remark on this clonotype: A read error may explain this, as a much larger clone is one base away. The chain carries TRBV28 and TRBJ2-1; no firm D call. Trimming shortened V by 5 bases and J by 11 bases, and 16 bases separated the two germline ends. The CDR3 has 13 amino acids. CDR1 is MDHEN and CDR2 is SYDVKM in the germline V gene. The CDR3 DNA sequence: TGTGCCAGCAGTCCTAGACGATCGGATAAGCAGTTCTTC. It translates to CASSPRRSDKQFF.

In its sample, this clonotype was seen many times. The chain joins TRBV12-3 or TRBV12-4 to TRBJ1-1; D not resolved. The CDR3 has 12 residues. The V gene lost 6 bases and the J gene lost 0 bases, with 5 bases spanning the gap. The CDR3 DNA follows: TGTGCCAGCAGGTCCTTGAACACTGAAGCTTTCTTT. It codes for CASRSLNTEAFF.

For this clonotype: A much larger clone differs from this one at a single base, so this may be a read error. The final CDR3 position lacks the conserved phenylalanine or tryptophan, pointing to a likely read error. The rearrangement uses TRBV7-6 and TRBJ1-2; D remains unclear. V was pared by 5 bases and J by 0 bases, with 10 bases between. Germline-derived CDR1 and CDR2 are SGHVS and FNYEAQ. This CDR3 comprises 14 residues. This CDR3 reads CASSPVISNYGYTL. The DNA of the CDR3 is TGTGCCAGCAGCCCAGTCATCTCTAACTATGGCTACACCTTA.

On this clonotype: A read error may produce the germline difference seen at one junction end. This sequence joins TRBV28 and TRBJ1-6, with D uncertain. In germline, CDR1 is MDHEN, CDR2 SYDVKM. The CDR3 is made up of 12 amino acids. CDR3 DNA: TGTGTCAGCAGCGATAGGACCTCACCCCTCCACTTT. The encoded protein is CVSSDRTSPLHF.

Comment on this clonotype: This could be a read error, since a much larger clone is one nucleotide away. Lacking the conserved final phenylalanine or tryptophan, this CDR3 likely reflects a read error. This chain links TRBV19 with TRBJ2-1; 7 nucleotides align to TRBD2. CDR3 length equals 15 residues. CDR1 and CDR2 (germline): LNHDA, SQIVND (reference sequence). CDR3 bases: TGTGCAAGTAGGGTTACGGGGGGTTCCTACAATGAGCAGTTCTCC. This translates into CASRVTGGSYNEQFS.

The V and J genes are TRBV5-5 and TRBJ1-1; a weak D match, TRBD1 (6 bases). V was cut by 4 bases and J by 5 bases, with 15 bases left in between. The V gene's germline CDR1 is SGHKS and CDR2 YYEKEE (reference sequence). The CDR3 is 14 amino acids. The chain's CDR3 is CASSPPGGATEAFF. DNA for the CDR3: TGTGCCAGCAGCCCCCCCGGGGGCGCGACTGAAGCTTTCTTT.

CDR3 sequence: CASSQDRFSYEQYF. CDR3 in DNA: TGCGCCAGCAGCCAGGACAGGTTCTCCTACGAGCAGTACTTC. The chain has TRBV4-1 and TRBJ2-7; 7 bases match TRBD1. The CDR3 contains 14 residues. Per germline, CDR1 MGHRA and CDR2 YSYEKL. V was pared by 3 bases and J by 0 bases, with 2 bases of the junction left unmatched.

This clonotype was seen a single time. The V gene is TRBV20-1, the J gene TRBJ2-1; TRBD1 matches 10 bases. The CDR3 covers 13 residues. The ends lost 5 bases at V and 3 bases at J; junction bases unmatched: 1. Germline CDR1 reads DFQATT; CDR2 reads SNEGSKA (reference sequence). CDR3 sequence reads: CSARTGGYNEQFF. CDR3 DNA sequence: TGCAGTGCTCGGACAGGGGGCTACAATGAGCAGTTCTTC.